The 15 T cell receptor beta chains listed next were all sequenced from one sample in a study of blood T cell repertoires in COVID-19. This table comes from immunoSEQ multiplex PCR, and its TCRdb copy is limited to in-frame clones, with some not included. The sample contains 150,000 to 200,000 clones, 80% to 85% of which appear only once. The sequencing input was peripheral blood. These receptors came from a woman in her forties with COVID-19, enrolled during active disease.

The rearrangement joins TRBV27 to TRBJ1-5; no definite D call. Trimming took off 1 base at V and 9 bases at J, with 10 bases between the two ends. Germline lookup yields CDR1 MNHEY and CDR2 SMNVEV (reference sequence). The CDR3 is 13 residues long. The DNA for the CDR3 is TGTGCCAGCAGTTTATTCTATGAGGGGCCCCAGCATTTT. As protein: CASSLFYEGPQHF.

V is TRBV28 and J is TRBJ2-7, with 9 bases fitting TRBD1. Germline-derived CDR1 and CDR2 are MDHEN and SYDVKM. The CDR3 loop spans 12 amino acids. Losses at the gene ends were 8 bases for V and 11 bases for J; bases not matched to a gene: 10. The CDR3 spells CASCPLQGAKYF. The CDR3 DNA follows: TGTGCCAGCTGCCCTTTACAGGGGGCAAAGTACTTC.

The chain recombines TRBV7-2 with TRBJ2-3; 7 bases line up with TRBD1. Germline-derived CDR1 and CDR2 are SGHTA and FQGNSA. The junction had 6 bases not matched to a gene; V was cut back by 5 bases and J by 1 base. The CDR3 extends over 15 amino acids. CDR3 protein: CASSGQDTRTDTQYF. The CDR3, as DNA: TGTGCCAGCAGCGGACAGGATACCCGCACAGATACGCAGTATTTT.

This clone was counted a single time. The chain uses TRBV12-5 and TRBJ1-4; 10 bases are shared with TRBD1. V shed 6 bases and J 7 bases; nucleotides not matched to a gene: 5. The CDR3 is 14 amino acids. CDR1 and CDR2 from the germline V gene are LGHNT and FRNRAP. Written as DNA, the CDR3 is TGTGCTAGTGGCTCGGACAGGGGGGGTGAAAAACTGTTTTTT. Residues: CASGSDRGGEKLFF. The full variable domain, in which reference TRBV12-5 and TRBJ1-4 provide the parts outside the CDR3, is DARVTQTPRHKVTEMGQEVTMRCQPILGHNTVFWYRQTMMQGLELLAYFRNRAPLDDSGMPKDRFSAEMPDATLATLKIQPSEPRDSAVYFCASGSDRGGEKLFFGSGTQLSVL.

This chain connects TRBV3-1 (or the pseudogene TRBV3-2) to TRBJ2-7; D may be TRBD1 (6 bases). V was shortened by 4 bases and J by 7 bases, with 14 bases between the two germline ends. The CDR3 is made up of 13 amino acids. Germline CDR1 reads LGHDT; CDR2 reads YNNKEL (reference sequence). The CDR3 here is CASSRIGQREQYF. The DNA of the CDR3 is TGTGCCAGCAGCCGAATCGGACAGCGGGAGCAGTACTTC.

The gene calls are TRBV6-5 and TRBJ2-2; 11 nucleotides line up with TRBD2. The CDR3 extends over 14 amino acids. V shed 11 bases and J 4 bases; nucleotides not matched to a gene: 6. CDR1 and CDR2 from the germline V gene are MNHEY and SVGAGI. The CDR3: CAGSSGGPTGELFF. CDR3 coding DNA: TGTGCCGGGTCTAGCGGGGGGCCCACCGGGGAGCTGTTTTTT.

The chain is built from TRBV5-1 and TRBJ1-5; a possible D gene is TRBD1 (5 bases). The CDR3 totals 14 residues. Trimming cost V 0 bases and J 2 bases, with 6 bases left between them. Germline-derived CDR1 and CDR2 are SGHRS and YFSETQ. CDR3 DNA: TGCGCCAGCAGCTTGGGGGGCGGCAATCAGCCCCAGCATTTT. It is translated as CASSLGGGNQPQHF.

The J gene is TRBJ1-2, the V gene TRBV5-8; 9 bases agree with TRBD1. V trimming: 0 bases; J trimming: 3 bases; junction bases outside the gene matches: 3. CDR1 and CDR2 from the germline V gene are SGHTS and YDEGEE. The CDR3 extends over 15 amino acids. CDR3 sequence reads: CASSLGTGGYYGYTF. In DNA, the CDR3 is TGTGCCAGCAGCTTGGGAACAGGGGGCTACTATGGCTACACCTTC.

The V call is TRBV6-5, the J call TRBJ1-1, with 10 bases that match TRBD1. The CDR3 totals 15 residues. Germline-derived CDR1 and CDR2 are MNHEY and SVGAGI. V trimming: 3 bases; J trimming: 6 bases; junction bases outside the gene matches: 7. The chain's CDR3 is CASSYRGQGLPEAFF. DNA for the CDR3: TGTGCCAGCAGTTATAGGGGACAGGGGTTACCTGAAGCTTTCTTT.

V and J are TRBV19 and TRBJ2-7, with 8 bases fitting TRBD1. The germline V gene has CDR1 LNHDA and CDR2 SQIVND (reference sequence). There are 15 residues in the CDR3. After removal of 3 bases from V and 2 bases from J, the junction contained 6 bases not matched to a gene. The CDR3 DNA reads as TGTGCCAGTAGTATGGGGGCACAGGGGGCCTACGAGCAGTACTTC. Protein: CASSMGAQGAYEQYF.

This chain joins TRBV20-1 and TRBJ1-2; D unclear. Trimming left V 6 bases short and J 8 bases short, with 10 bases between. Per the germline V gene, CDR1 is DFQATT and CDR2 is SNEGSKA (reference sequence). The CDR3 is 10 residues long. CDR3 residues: CSAYLKGYTF. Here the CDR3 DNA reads TGCAGTGCCTACCTTAAAGGCTACACCTTC.

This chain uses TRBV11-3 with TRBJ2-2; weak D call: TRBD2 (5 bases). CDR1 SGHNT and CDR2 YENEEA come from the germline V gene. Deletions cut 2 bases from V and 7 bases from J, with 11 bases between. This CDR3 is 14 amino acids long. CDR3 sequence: CASSLSGASGELFF. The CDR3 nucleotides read TGTGCCAGCAGCTTAAGCGGAGCAAGCGGGGAGCTGTTTTTT.

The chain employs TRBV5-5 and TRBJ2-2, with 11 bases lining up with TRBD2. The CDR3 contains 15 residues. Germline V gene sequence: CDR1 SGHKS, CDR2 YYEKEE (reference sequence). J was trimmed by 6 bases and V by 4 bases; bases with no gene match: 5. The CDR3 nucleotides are TGTGCCAGCAGCCTTAGCGGGAGGGCCCCCGGGGAGCTGTTTTTT. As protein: CASSLSGRAPGELFF.

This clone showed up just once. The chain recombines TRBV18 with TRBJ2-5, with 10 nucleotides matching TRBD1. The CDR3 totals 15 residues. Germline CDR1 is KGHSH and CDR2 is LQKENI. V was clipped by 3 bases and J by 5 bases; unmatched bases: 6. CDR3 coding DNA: TGTGCCAGCTCACCGAGACAGGGGGCGGGTGAGACCCAGTACTTC. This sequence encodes CASSPRQGAGETQYF.

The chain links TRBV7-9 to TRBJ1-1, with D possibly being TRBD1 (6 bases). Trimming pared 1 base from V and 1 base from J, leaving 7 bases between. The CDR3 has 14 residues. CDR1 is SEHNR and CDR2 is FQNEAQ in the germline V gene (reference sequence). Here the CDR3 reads CASSLGTENTEAFF. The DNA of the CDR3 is TGTGCCAGCAGCTTAGGGACAGAGAACACTGAAGCTTTCTTT.